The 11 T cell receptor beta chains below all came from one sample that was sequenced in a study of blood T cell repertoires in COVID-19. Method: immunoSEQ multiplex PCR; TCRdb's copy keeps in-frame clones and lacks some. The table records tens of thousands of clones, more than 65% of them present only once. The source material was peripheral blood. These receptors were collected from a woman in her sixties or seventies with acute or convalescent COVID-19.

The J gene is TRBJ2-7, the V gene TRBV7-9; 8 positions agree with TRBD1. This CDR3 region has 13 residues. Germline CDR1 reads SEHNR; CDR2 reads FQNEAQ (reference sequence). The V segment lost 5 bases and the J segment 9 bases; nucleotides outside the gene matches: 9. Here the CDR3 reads CASSADREEGQYF. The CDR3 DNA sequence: TGTGCCAGCAGCGCGGACAGGGAAGAGGGGCAGTACTTC.

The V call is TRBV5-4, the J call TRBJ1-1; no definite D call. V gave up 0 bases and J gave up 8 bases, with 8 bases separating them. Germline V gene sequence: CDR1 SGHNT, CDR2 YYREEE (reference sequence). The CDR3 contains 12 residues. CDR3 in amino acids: CASSLDKAEAFF. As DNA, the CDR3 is TGTGCCAGCAGCTTGGACAAAGCGGAAGCTTTCTTT.

In DNA, the CDR3 is TGTGCCAGTAGTAGGGAGGACCTGATTTTCGGCTACACCTTC. It encodes CASSREDLIFGYTF. The chain recombines TRBV19 with TRBJ1-2; D ambiguous. CDR1 and CDR2 from the germline V gene are LNHDA and SQIVND (reference sequence). With 4 bases removed from V and 8 bases from J, the gap between germline ends came to 17 bases. CDR3 length: 14 residues.

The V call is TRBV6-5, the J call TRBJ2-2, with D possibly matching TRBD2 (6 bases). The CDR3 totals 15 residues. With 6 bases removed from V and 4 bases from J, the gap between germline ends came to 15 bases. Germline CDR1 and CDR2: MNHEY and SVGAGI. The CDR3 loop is CASRFSTSSTGELFF. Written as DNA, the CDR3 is TGTGCCAGCAGGTTTAGTACTAGCAGCACCGGGGAGCTGTTTTTT.

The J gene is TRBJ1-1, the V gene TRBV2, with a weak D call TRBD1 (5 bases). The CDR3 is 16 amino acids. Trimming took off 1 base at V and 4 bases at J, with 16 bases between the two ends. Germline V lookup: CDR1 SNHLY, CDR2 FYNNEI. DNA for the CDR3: TGTGCCAGCAGTGAAGTCGGCGGGACGGTTAGCACTGAAGCTTTCTTT. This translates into CASSEVGGTVSTEAFF.

DNA for the CDR3: TGTGCCAGCAGCTACAGGGTTGGCACTGAAGCTTTCTTT. Its translation: CASSYRVGTEAFF. The J gene is TRBJ1-1, the V gene TRBV27; maybe TRBD1 (6 bases). V was clipped by 6 bases and J by 4 bases, with 12 bases between them. The CDR3 runs 13 residues. Germline V gives CDR1 MNHEY, CDR2 SMNVEV (reference sequence).

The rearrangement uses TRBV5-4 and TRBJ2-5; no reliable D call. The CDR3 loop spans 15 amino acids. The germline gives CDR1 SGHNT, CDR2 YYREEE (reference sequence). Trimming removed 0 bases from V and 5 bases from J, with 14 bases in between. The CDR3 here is CASSLGDLVMETQYF. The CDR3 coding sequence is TGTGCCAGCAGCTTGGGAGACCTAGTAATGGAGACCCAGTACTTC. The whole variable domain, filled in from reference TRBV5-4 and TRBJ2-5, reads ETGVTQSPTHLIKTRGQQVTLRCSSQSGHNTVSWYQQALGQGPQFIFQYYREEENGRGNFPPRFSGLQFPNYSSELNVNALELDDSALYLCASSLGDLVMETQYFGPGTRLLVL.

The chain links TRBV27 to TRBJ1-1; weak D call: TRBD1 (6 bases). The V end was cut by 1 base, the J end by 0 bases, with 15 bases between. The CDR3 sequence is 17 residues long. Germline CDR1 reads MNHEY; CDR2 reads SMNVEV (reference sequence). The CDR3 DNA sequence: TGTGCCAGCAGTTTATTGGGTATACAGGGAGTGAACACTGAAGCTTTCTTT. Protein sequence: CASSLLGIQGVNTEAFF.

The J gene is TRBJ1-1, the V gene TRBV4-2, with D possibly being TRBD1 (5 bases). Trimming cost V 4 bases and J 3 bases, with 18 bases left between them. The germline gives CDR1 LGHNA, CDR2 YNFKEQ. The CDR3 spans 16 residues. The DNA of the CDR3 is TGTGCCAGCAGCCGATCGCCGCGGGGGGGGGACACTGAAGCTTTCTTT. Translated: CASSRSPRGGDTEAFF.

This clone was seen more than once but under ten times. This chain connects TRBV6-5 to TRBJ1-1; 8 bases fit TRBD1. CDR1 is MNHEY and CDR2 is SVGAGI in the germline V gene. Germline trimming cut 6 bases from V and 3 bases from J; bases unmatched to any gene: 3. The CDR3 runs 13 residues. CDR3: CASRLQGDTEAFF. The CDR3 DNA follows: TGTGCCAGCAGGCTACAGGGGGACACTGAAGCTTTCTTT.

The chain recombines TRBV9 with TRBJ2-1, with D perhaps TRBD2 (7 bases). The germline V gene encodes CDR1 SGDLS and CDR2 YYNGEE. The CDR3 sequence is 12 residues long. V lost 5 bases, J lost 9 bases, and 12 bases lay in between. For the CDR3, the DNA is TGTGCCAGCAGTTTAGGGGGGGGTGAGCAGTTCTTC. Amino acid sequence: CASSLGGGEQFF.